The rows below give T cell receptor beta chains drawn from one sample of a study of cytomegalovirus exposure and HLA in healthy donors. Sequencing used immunoSEQ multiplex PCR; TCRdb keeps in-frame clones, though not all of them. The sample yields over 200,000 clones, over 65% seen once. The sequenced sample was PBMCs. The source of these receptors is a human donor in good health. Both conserved end residues are part of each CDR3. A D gene is named only where the DNA matches it firmly. Rows give clone size only sometimes, using once, few, many, or a class for an expanded clone.

d_gene: TRBD1; v_gene: TRBV4-2; abundance: .; j_gene: TRBJ1-1; CDR3nt: TGTGCCAGCAGCCAAGATAAAACAGGGGGTAACACTGAAGCTTTCTTT; CDR3aa: CASSQDKTGGNTEAFF
d_gene: TRBD1; v_gene: TRBV18; abundance: few; j_gene: TRBJ2-7; CDR3nt: TGTGCCAGCTCACCACAGGGACAGAGCTACGAGCAGTACTTC; CDR3aa: CASSPQGQSYEQYF
d_gene: TRBD2; v_gene: TRBV4-2; abundance: .; j_gene: TRBJ2-3; CDR3nt: TGTGCCAGCAGCCAAGGCCACTTAGCGGGAGTTATCAGCTCAGATACGCAGTATTTT; CDR3aa: CASSQGHLAGVISSDTQYF
d_gene: .; v_gene: TRBV28; abundance: .; j_gene: TRBJ1-5; CDR3nt: TGTGCCAGCAGTCGCGGAGATAGCAATCAGCCCCAGCATTTT; CDR3aa: CASSRGDSNQPQHF
d_gene: TRBD1; v_gene: TRBV30; abundance: .; j_gene: TRBJ2-7; CDR3nt: TGTGCCTGGAGTCTGACCGGGACAGGGAGGGCCGAGCAGTACTTC; CDR3aa: CAWSLTGTGRAEQYF
d_gene: TRBD1; v_gene: TRBV2; abundance: .; j_gene: TRBJ1-5; CDR3nt: TGTGCCAGCACCCGGACAGGGAGCGGTCAGCCCCAGCATTTT; CDR3aa: CASTRTGSGQPQHF
d_gene: TRBD1; v_gene: TRBV5-6; abundance: few; j_gene: TRBJ2-1; CDR3nt: TGTGCCAGCAGCTCGGACAGGGTTTTTGGGCAGTTCTTC; CDR3aa: CASSSDRVFGQFF
d_gene: TRBD1; v_gene: TRBV28; abundance: once; j_gene: TRBJ2-7; CDR3nt: TGTGCCAGCAGTTCGGGACAGGGGGATAGGAACGAGCAGTACTTC; CDR3aa: CASSSGQGDRNEQYF
d_gene: TRBD1; v_gene: TRBV7-9; abundance: .; j_gene: TRBJ1-1; CDR3nt: TGTGCCAGCAGCTTATGGACAGGGGCGGCGACTGAAGCTTTCTTT; CDR3aa: CASSLWTGAATEAFF
d_gene: TRBD2; v_gene: TRBV4-1; abundance: once; j_gene: TRBJ2-3; CDR3nt: TGCGCCAGCAGCCAACAGGGCGGGAGGGCCCTTGGGCAGTATTTT; CDR3aa: CASSQQGGRALGQYF
d_gene: .; v_gene: TRBV10-3; abundance: .; j_gene: TRBJ1-5; CDR3nt: TGTGCCATCAGTCAAAACCGGGAGACAGGCAATCAGCCCCAGCATTTT; CDR3aa: CAISQNRETGNQPQHF
d_gene: .; v_gene: TRBV6-1; abundance: .; j_gene: TRBJ2-7; CDR3nt: TGTGCCAGCAGTGACTACGAGCAGTACTTC; CDR3aa: CASSDYEQYF
d_gene: TRBD1; v_gene: TRBV9; abundance: few; j_gene: TRBJ2-7; CDR3nt: TGTGCCAGCAGCGTATCCGAAGGGACAGGACGTGGCGACGAGCAGTACTTC; CDR3aa: CASSVSEGTGRGDEQYF
d_gene: TRBD1; v_gene: TRBV7-9; abundance: .; j_gene: TRBJ2-7; CDR3nt: TGTGCCAGCAGCTCACAGGGGTACGAGCAGTACTTC; CDR3aa: CASSSQGYEQYF
d_gene: .; v_gene: TRBV6-5; abundance: .; j_gene: TRBJ2-7; CDR3nt: TGTGCCAGCAGTGCCTTCGGGTACGAGCAGTACTTC; CDR3aa: CASSAFGYEQYF
d_gene: TRBD1; v_gene: TRBV25-1; abundance: few; j_gene: TRBJ1-2; CDR3nt: TGTGCCAGCAGTGAAGGGGGACAGGGGGGGCATGGCTACACCTTC; CDR3aa: CASSEGGQGGHGYTF
d_gene: TRBD2; v_gene: TRBV7-9; abundance: few; j_gene: TRBJ2-7; CDR3nt: TGTTCCAGCAGCCCCCCGGGGGGTATGGGGTTCTACGAGCAGTACTTC; CDR3aa: CSSSPPGGMGFYEQYF
d_gene: .; v_gene: TRBV19; abundance: .; j_gene: TRBJ2-1; CDR3nt: TGTGCCAGTTCTCCCCGGCGGCTGGATGAGCAGTTCTTC; CDR3aa: CASSPRRLDEQFF
d_gene: TRBD2; v_gene: TRBV10-2; abundance: .; j_gene: TRBJ2-1; CDR3nt: TGCGCCAGCAGTGAAACGGCTAGCGGGAGTAACCGCAATGAGCAGTTCTTC; CDR3aa: CASSETASGSNRNEQFF
d_gene: .; v_gene: TRBV27; abundance: once; j_gene: TRBJ2-3; CDR3nt: TGTGCCAGCAGTTTATCGTGGGATAGCGCCATAAACACAGATACGCAGTATTTT; CDR3aa: CASSLSWDSAINTDTQYF
d_gene: TRBD1; v_gene: TRBV7-6; abundance: .; j_gene: TRBJ1-1; CDR3nt: TGTGCCAGCGCCGGAGACAGGGGTGTTCACACTGAAGCTTTCTTT; CDR3aa: CASAGDRGVHTEAFF
d_gene: .; v_gene: TRBV30; abundance: .; j_gene: TRBJ1-5; CDR3nt: TGTGCCTGGAGTGCCGACTTGACCCTCCTGGAGCCCCAGCATTTT; CDR3aa: CAWSADLTLLEPQHF
d_gene: TRBD2; v_gene: TRBV5-1; abundance: .; j_gene: TRBJ2-7; CDR3nt: TGCGCCAGCAGCTCCCGGACTAGCGGCTCCTACGAGCAGTACTTC; CDR3aa: CASSSRTSGSYEQYF
d_gene: .; v_gene: TRBV2; abundance: .; j_gene: TRBJ2-1; CDR3nt: TGTGCCAGCAGTGAGTCCCGGACTAAGGGTGAGCAGTTCTTC; CDR3aa: CASSESRTKGEQFF
d_gene: .; v_gene: TRBV5-1; abundance: .; j_gene: TRBJ2-3; CDR3nt: TGCGCCAGCCGGACAGACTTTCAGGTGACGCAGTATTTT; CDR3aa: CASRTDFQVTQYF